This T cell receptor (beta chain) was recovered during a study of blood T cell repertoires in COVID-19. Study background: Italy, Spain and the United States were the sources of the convalescent and acute COVID-19 samples.

V dropped 1 base and J dropped 0 bases, with 18 bases sitting between them. CDR1 and CDR2 (germline): LGHDT, YNNKEL (reference sequence). The CDR3 covers 18 residues. As originally analysed: Estimation of nucleated cell counts relied on the amplification of reference gene primers. Some clones are missing from TCRdb's copy, which holds only in-frame ones; the method was immunoSEQ multiplex PCR. The DNA gave D and trimming, while V, J and clone size come from that table. The sample contains 200,000 or so clones, 89% of which appear only once. Participant-given clinical history determined each cohort assignment.

The V gene is TRBV3-1 (or the pseudogene TRBV3-2), the J gene TRBJ1-2; maybe TRBD1 (6 bases). Sequencing was performed on PBMCs or T cells enriched from blood (not recorded which). This receptor was obtained from a woman aged 40 to 50 with acute COVID-19. CDR3 amino acids: CASSQVLRTARANYGYTF. The CDR3 DNA sequence: TGTGCCAGCAGCCAAGTACTCCGGACAGCCCGAGCTAACTATGGCTACACCTTC.